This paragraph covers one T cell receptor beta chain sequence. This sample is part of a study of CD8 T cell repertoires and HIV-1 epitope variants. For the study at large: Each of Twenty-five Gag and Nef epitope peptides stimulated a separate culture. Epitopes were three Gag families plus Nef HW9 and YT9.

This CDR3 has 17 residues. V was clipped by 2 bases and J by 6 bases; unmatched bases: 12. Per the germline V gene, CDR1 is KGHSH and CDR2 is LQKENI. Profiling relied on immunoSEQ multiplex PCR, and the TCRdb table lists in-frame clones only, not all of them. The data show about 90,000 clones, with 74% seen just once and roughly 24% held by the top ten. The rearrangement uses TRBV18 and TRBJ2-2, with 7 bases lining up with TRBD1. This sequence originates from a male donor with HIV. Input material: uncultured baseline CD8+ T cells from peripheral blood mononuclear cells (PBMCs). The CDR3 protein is CASSPRSRGPTPGELFF. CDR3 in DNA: TGTGCCAGCTCACCAAGGTCGAGGGGGCCCACACCCGGGGAGCTGTTTTTT.